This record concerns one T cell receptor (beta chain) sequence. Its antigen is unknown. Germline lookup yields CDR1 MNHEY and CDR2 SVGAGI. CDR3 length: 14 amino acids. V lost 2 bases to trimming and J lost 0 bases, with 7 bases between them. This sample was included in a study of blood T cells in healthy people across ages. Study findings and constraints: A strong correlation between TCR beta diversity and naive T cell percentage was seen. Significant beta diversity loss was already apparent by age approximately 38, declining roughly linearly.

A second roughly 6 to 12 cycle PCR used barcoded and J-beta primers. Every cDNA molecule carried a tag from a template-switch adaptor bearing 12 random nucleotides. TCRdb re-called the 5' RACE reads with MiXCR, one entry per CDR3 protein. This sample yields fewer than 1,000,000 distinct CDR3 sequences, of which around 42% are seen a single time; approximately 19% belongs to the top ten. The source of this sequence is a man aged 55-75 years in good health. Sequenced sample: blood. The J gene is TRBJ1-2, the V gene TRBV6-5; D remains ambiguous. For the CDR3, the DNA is TGTGCCAGCAGTTACGACGGAGCTAACTATGGCTACACCTTC. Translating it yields CASSYDGANYGYTF.